These 2 T cell receptor beta chains share one sample of origin, sequenced in a study of technical replicates of blood from four donors. Assay: immunoSEQ multiplex PCR; the TCRdb copy retains only in-frame clones and omits some. The sample carries just over 95,000 clones, about 94% recorded once. Sequencing was carried out using T cells isolated from PBMCs. The receptor set was obtained from a human donor in good health.

This chain connects TRBV2 to TRBJ2-2; 8 bases are a match to TRBD1. Germline V CDR1 and CDR2: SNHLY, FYNNEI. V was pared by 2 bases and J by 6 bases, with 5 bases of the junction left unmatched. CDR3 size: 15 residues. The CDR3 sequence is CASSEFRTGSGELFF. CDR3 bases: TGTGCCAGCAGTGAATTTCGGACAGGGTCCGGGGAGCTGTTTTTT.

CDR3 nucleotide sequence: TGTGCCAGCAGTGTCTGGAGGGCCAGGAGGCAGGATCAGCCCCAGCATTTT. This translates into CASSVWRARRQDQPQHF. The chain has TRBV6-1 and TRBJ1-5; no clear D. Trimming removed 4 bases from V and 5 bases from J, with 21 bases in between. This CDR3 has 17 amino acids. Germline V gives CDR1 MNHNS, CDR2 SASEGT.